Here is one T cell receptor (beta chain) with its context. The sample belongs to a study of blood T cell repertoires in COVID-19. Study details: Both acute and convalescent COVID-19 samples were obtained from the United States, Italy and Spain.

With V trimmed by 4 bases and J by 3 bases, 4 bases remained unmatched. This CDR3 is built from 15 residues. The V gene's germline CDR1 is SGHVS and CDR2 FQNEAQ. Sequenced by immunoSEQ multiplex PCR; TCRdb stores in-frame clones only, minus some. Of some 390,000 clones in the sample, roughly 91% were seen once. Clinical history reported by participants formed the basis on which cohorts were assigned. For recovered donors of Cohort 3, there were two negative PCRs, clearance, or symptom resolution. This sequence was found in a woman aged 25 to 39 who had recovered from COVID-19. Sequencing was done on a sample of PBMCs or T cells enriched from blood (not recorded which). V usage is TRBV7-8 and J usage is TRBJ2-1; 9 bases fit TRBD2. CDR3 sequence: CASSSSRGGYNEQFF. CDR3 nucleotides: TGTGCCAGCAGCTCCTCGCGGGGGGGCTACAATGAGCAGTTCTTC.